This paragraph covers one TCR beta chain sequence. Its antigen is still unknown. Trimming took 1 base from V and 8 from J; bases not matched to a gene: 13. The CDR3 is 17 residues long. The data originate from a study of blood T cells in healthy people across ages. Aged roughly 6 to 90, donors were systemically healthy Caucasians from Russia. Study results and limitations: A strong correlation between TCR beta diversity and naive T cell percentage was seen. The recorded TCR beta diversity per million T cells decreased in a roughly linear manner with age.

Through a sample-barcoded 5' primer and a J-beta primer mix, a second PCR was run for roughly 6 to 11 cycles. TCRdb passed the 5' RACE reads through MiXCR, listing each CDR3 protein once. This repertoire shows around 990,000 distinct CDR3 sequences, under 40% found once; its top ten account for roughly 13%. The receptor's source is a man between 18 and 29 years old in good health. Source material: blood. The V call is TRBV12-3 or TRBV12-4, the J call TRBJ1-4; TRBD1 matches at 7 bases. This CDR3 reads CASSLGAGGYGREKLFF. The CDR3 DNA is TGTGCCAGCAGTTTAGGCGCAGGGGGATACGGGAGGGAAAAACTGTTTTTT.